The T cell receptor (beta chain) under discussion was sequenced for a study of identical twins. TCRdb passed the 5' RACE reads through MiXCR, listing each CDR3 protein once. The data show a few hundred thousand distinct CDR3 sequences, approximately 8.8% seen once. The source of this sequence is a woman aged 50 to 60 in good health. The material sequenced was naive T cells sorted from blood.

The CDR3 DNA reads TGTGCCAGCAGTTATGGACAGAACCCCTCCTACGAGCAGTACTTC. Translated: CASSYGQNPSYEQYF. The chain joins TRBV6-5 to TRBJ2-7; a weak D match, TRBD1 (6 bases). Germline CDR1 reads MNHEY; CDR2 reads SVGAGI. Between the trimmed V and J ends, which lost 3 bases and 0 bases, there was a span of 12 bases. The CDR3 is 15 residues long.